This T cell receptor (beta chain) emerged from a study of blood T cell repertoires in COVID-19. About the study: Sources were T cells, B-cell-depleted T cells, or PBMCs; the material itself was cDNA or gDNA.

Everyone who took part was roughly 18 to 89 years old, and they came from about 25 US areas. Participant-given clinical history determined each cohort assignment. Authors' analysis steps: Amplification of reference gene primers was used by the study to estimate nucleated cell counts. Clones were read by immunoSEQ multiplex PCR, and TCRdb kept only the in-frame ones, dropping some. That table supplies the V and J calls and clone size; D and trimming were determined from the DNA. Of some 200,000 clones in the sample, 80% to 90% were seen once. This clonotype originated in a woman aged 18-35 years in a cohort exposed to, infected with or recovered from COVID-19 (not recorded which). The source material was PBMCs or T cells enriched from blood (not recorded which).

The CDR3 DNA sequence: TGTGCCAGCTCACAGGACAGGGGGCGAGGAACTGAAGCTTTCTTT. It yields the protein CASSQDRGRGTEAFF. The chain is built from TRBV18 and TRBJ1-1, with 11 bases lining up with TRBD1. Unmatched junction bases numbered 6, after V lost 4 bases and J lost 5 bases. Germline V CDR1 and CDR2: KGHSH, LQKENI. The CDR3 contains 15 residues.